This T cell receptor (beta chain) was identified during a study of blood T cell repertoires in COVID-19. At the level of the study: Italy, Spain and the United States were the sources of the convalescent and acute COVID-19 samples. Sample material is recorded as cDNA or gDNA derived from T cells, B-cell-depleted T cells, or PBMCs.

The CDR3 consists of 11 residues. CDR1 and CDR2 from the germline V gene are LNHNV and YYDKDF (reference sequence). Trimming left V 5 bases short and J 4 bases short, with 3 bases between. As originally analysed: Counts of nucleated cells, estimated from reference gene primer amplification, were obtained. Profiled with immunoSEQ multiplex PCR; TCRdb holds only in-frame clones, not every one. V and J calls and clone size are those listed in that table; D and trimming were worked out from the DNA. The profile shows about 120,000 clones, 82% of them singletons. The sequence derives from a woman in her sixties or seventies with acute or convalescent COVID-19. Sequencing used peripheral blood. The V call is TRBV15, the J call TRBJ1-3; D is undetermined. The CDR3 DNA is TGTGCCACCAGCGAGGGAAACACCATATATTTT. Amino acids: CATSEGNTIYF.